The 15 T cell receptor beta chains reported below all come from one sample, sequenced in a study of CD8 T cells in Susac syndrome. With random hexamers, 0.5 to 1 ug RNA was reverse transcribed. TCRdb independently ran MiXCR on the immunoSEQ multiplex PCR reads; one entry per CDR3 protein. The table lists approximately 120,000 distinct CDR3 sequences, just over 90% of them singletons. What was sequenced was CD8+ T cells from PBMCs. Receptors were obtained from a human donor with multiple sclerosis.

The CDR3 DNA sequence: TGTGCCACCATGCCGTTAGTGGGGGCCGGGTACGAGCAGTACTTC. This codes for CATMPLVGAGYEQYF. The chain has TRBV28 and TRBJ2-7, with TRBD1 as a possible D gene (6 bases). The germline gives CDR1 MDHEN, CDR2 SYDVKM. Trimming took 10 bases from V and 4 from J, leaving 23 bases between them. There are 15 residues in the CDR3.

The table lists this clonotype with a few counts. The CDR3 sequence: CASSLSEAGELFF. CDR3 in DNA: TGTGCCAGCAGTTTATCAGAGGCCGGGGAGCTGTTTTTT. This chain joins TRBV28 and TRBJ2-2, with D uncertain. Trimming took 1 base from V and 6 from J, leaving 6 bases between them. The CDR3 runs 13 residues. CDR1 is MDHEN, CDR2 SYDVKM, per germline.

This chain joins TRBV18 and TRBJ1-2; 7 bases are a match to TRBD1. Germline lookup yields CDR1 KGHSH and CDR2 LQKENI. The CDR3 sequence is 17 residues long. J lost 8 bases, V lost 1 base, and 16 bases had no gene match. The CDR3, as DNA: TGTGCCAGCTCACCACTTAGGTGGGGGGACAGTGCGGAGGGCTACACCTTC. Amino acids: CASSPLRWGDSAEGYTF.

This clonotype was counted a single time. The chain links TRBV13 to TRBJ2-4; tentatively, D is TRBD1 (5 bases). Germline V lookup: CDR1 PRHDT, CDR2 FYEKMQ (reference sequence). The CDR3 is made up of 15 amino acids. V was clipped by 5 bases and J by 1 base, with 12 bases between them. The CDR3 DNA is TGTGCCAGCAGCGGCGGCAGGGCGGCCAAAAACATTCAGTACTTC. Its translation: CASSGGRAAKNIQYF.

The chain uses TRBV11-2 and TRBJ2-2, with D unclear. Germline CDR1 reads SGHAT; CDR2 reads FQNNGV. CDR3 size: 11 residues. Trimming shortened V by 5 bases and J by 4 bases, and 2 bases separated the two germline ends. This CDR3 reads CASSLTGELFF. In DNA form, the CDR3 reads TGTGCCAGCAGCCTCACCGGGGAGCTGTTTTTT.

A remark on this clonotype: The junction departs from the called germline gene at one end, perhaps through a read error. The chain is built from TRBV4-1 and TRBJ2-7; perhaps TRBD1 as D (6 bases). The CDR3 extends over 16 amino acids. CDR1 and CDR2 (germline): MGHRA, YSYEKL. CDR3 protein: CASSHRTGTLVYEQYF. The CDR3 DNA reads TGTGCCAGCAGCCATCGGACCGGGACATTGGTCTACGAGCAGTACTTC.

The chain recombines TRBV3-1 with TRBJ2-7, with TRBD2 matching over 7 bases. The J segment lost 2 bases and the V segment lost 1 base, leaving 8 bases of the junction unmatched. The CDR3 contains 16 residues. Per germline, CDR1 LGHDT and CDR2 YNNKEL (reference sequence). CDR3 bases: TGTGCCAGCAGCCAAGCAAGGACTAGTCCCACCTACGAGCAGTACTTC. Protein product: CASSQARTSPTYEQYF.

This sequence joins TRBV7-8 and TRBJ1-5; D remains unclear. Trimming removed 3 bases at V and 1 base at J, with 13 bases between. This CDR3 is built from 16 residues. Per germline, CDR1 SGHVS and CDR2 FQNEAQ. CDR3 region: CASSFSQMKSNQPQHF. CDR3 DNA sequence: TGTGCCAGCAGCTTCTCACAAATGAAGAGCAATCAGCCCCAGCATTTT.

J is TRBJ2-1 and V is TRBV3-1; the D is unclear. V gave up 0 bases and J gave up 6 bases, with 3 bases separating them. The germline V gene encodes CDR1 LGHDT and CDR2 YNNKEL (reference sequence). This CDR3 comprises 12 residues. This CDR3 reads CASSQDSNEQFF. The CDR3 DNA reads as TGTGCCAGCAGCCAAGACAGCAATGAGCAGTTCTTC.

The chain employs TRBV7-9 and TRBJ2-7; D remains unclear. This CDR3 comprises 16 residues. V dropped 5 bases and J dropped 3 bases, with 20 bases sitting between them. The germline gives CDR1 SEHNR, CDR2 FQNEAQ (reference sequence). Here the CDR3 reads CASSPNRWPTSYEQYF. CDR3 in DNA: TGTGCCAGCAGCCCAAACCGGTGGCCGACCAGCTACGAGCAGTACTTC.

CDR3 residues: CSVEDLQDVSTDTQYF. Written as DNA, the CDR3 is TGCAGCGTTGAAGATCTGCAGGACGTAAGCACAGATACGCAGTATTTT. This chain uses TRBV29-1 with TRBJ2-3, with D hard to call. V was pared by 0 bases and J by 0 bases, with 13 bases between. CDR1 is SQVTM and CDR2 is ANQGSEA in the germline V gene. This CDR3 region has 16 residues.

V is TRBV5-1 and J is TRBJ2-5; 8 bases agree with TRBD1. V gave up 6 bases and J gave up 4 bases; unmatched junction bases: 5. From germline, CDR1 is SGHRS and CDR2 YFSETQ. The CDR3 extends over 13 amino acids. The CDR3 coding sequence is TGCGCCAGCAACCCAGGGGGCGGAGAGACCCAGTACTTC. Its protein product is CASNPGGGETQYF.

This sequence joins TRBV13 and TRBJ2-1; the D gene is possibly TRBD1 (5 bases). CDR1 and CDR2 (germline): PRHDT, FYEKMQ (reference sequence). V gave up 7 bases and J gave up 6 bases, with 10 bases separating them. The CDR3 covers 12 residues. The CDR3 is CASTRGPNEQFF. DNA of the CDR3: TGTGCCAGCACTAGGGGTCCCAATGAGCAGTTCTTC.

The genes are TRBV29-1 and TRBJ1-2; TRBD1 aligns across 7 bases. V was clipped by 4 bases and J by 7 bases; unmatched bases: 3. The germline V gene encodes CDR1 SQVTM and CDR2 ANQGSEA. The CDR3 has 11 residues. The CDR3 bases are TGCAGCGTTGTCACAGGGGCTGGCTACACCTTC. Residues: CSVVTGAGYTF.

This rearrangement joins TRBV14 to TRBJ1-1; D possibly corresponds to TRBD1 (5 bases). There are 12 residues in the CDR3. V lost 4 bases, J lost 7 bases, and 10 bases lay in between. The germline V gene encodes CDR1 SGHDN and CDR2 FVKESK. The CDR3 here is CASSPGGIEAFF. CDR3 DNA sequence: TGTGCCAGCAGCCCCGGGGGTATTGAAGCTTTCTTT.